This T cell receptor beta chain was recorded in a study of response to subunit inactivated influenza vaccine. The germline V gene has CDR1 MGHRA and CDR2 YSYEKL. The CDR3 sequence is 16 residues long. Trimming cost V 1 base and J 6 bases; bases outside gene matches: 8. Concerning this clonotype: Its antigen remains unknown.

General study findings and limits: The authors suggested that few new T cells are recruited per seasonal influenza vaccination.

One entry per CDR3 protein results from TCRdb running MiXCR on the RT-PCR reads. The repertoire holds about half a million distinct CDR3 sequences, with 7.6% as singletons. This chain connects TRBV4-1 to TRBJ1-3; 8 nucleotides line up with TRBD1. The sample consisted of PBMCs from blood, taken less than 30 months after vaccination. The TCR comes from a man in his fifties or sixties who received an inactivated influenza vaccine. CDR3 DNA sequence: TGCGCCAGCAGCCAAGTGGCGGTACAGGGGGTAAACACCATATATTTT. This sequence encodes CASSQVAVQGVNTIYF.